Sequencing of this T cell receptor beta chain was carried out in a study of CD8 T cells in Susac syndrome. Across the whole study: At blood draw, Susac syndrome patients were therapy-naive, on corticosteroids, or on intravenous immunoglobulin alone.

RNA in amounts of roughly 0.5 to 1 ug was reverse transcribed with random hexamers. TCRdb fed the immunoSEQ multiplex PCR reads into MiXCR, producing one record per CDR3 protein. The data hold roughly 200,000 distinct CDR3 sequences, with around 94% observed a single time. CD8+ and CD4+ T cells were negatively isolated; TEMRA cells were FACS-enriched. This CDR3 is built from 14 residues. The germline gives CDR1 SGHRS, CDR2 YFSETQ. V lost 7 bases, J lost 7 bases, and 9 bases stayed unmatched. The sequence came from a human donor with Susac syndrome. The rearrangement joins TRBV5-1 to TRBJ2-7; TRBD2 matches at 12 bases. The sample taken for sequencing was CD4+ T cells from PBMCs. The DNA for the CDR3 is TGCGCCAGCGCCCTAGCGGGGGGGCGAGGAGAGCAGTACTTC. It is translated as CASALAGGRGEQYF.